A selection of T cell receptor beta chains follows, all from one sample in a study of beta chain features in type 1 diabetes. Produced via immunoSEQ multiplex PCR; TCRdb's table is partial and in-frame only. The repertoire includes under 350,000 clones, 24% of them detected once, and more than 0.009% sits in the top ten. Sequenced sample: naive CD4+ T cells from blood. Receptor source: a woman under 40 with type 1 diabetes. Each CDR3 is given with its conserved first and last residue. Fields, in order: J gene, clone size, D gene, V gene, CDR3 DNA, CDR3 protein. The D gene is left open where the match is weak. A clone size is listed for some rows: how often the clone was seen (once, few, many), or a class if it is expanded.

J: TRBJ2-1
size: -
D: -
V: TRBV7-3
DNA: TGTGCCAGCAGCTTAGGGCTTAGGGACATAGAGTTCTTC
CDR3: CASSLGLRDIEFF

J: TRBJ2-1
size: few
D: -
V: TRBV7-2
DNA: TGTGCCAGCAGCTTAGCGGGAGTGGGGTACAATGAGCAGTTCTTC
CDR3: CASSLAGVGYNEQFF

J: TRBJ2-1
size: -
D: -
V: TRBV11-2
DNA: TGTGCCAGCAGCTTCATCCAGCGGACTCCTTCCTACAATGAGCAGTTCTTC
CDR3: CASSFIQRTPSYNEQFF

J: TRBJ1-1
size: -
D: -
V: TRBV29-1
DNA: TGCAGCGTTGGCTCCGGGGTGGGCACTGAAGCTTTCTTT
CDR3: CSVGSGVGTEAFF

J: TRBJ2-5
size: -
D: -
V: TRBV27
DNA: TGTGCCAGCAGTTTCAGAGCGAGGGAGACCCAGTACTTC
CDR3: CASSFRARETQYF

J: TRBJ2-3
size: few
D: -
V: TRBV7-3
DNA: TGTGCCAGCAGCACCGGGACTCCAAGCACAGATACGCAGTATTTT
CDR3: CASSTGTPSTDTQYF

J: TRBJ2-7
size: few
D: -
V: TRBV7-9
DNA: TGTGCCAGCAGCTCCCACCGGGACACCTACGAGCAGTACTTC
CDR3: CASSSHRDTYEQYF

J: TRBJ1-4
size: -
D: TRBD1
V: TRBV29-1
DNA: TGCAGCGGATACACAGGGGACGAAAAACTGTTTTTT
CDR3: CSGYTGDEKLFF

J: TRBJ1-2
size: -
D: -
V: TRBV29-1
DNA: TGCAGCGTTGGAGGACAGACTTCCTATGGCTACACCTTC
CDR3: CSVGGQTSYGYTF

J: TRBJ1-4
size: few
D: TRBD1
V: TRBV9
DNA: TGTGCCAGCAGCGTGTCTACAGGGGGCACTAATGAAAAACTGTTTTTT
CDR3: CASSVSTGGTNEKLFF

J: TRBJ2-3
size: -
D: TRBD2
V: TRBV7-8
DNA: TGTGCCAGCAGCTTCGGGCTAGCGGGACCAGATACGCAGTATTTT
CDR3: CASSFGLAGPDTQYF

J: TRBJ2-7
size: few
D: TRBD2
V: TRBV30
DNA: TGTGCCTGGATTGAACTGGGAGGGCCGTACGAGCAGTACTTC
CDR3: CAWIELGGPYEQYF

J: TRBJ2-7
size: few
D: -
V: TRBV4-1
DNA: TGCGCCAGCAGCCAAGAAGGTCAGGGTTCCTACGAGCAGTACTTC
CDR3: CASSQEGQGSYEQYF

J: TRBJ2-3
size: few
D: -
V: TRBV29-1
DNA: TGCAGCGGCGGCCCGTCCACAGATACGCAGTATTTT
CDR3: CSGGPSTDTQYF

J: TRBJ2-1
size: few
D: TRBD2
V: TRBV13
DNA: TGTGCCAGCAGCTTCGGGACTAGCGGAACTCGTGGTGAGCAGTTCTTC
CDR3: CASSFGTSGTRGEQFF

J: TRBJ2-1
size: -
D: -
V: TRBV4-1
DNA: TGCGCCAGCAGCCAAACCTCGCAGGGCACCAGGGTCTTC
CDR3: CASSQTSQGTRVF

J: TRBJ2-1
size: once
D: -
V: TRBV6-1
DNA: TGTGCCAGCAGTGAAAAGCGGCCTTGGGACAATGAGCAGTTCTTC
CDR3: CASSEKRPWDNEQFF

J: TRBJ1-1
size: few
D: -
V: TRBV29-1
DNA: TGCAGCGTTGAAGGTACAGGCGGGGACACTGAAGCTTTCTTT
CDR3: CSVEGTGGDTEAFF

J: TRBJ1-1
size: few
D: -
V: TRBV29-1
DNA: TGCAGCGTTGTGCCACTACAGGAGATGAACACTGAAGCTTTCTTT
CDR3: CSVVPLQEMNTEAFF

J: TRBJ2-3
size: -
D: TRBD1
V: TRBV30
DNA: TGTGCCTGGCAAAAGACAGGGTACACAGATACGCAGTATTTT
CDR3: CAWQKTGYTDTQYF

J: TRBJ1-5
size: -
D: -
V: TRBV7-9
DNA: TGTGCCAGCAGCTTAGTCGATCAGCCCCAGCATTTT
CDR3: CASSLVDQPQHF

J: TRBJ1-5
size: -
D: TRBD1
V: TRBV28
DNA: TGTGCCAGCATCCTCTCCGTCGGGACAGGGAATCAGCCCCAGCATTTT
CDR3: CASILSVGTGNQPQHF

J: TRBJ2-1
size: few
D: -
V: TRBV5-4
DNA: TGTGCCAGCAGCTTCCTCCGGGACTTGGGCTACAATGAGCAGTTCTTC
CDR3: CASSFLRDLGYNEQFF

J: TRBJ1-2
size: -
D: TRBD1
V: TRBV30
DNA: TGTGCCTGGAGTCGGGCAGGGGGCCCCCCGGCGAACTTC
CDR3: CAWSRAGGPPANF

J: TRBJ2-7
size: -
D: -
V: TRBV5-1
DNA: TGCGCCAGCAGCCCCGCTGGGTTGGAGGTAACCTACGAGCAGTACTTC
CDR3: CASSPAGLEVTYEQYF

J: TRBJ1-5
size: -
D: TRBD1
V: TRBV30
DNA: TGTGCCTGGAGTCGGGACAGGGGCAATCAGCCCCAGCATTTT
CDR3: CAWSRDRGNQPQHF

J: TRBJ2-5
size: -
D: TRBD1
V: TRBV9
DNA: TGTGCCAGCAGCGTCGGGGGACAGGTTTTGGAGACCCAGTACTTC
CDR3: CASSVGGQVLETQYF